Below, 11 T cell receptor beta chains from the same sample are listed, as sequenced in a study of T cell responses to AZD1222 COVID-19 vaccine. Some clones are missing from TCRdb's copy, which holds only in-frame ones; the method was immunoSEQ multiplex PCR. The repertoire holds 94,000 or so clones, with about 88% as singletons. Source: peripheral blood, taken on day 0 of AZD1222 vaccination. The receptors derive from an adult in good health.

This sequence joins TRBV19 and TRBJ1-1, with D maybe TRBD1 (5 bases). Germline V gives CDR1 LNHDA, CDR2 SQIVND (reference sequence). The V end was cut by 1 base, the J end by 3 bases, with 12 bases between. This CDR3 contains 15 residues. The DNA for the CDR3 is TGTGCCAGTAGTATAGGACAGAGAGCCGACACTGAAGCTTTCTTT. This encodes CASSIGQRADTEAFF.

The chain employs TRBV11-1 and TRBJ2-5; TRBD1 aligns across 8 bases. V gave up 3 bases and J gave up 5 bases; unmatched junction bases: 11. Germline V gives CDR1 SGHAT, CDR2 FQDESV (reference sequence). This CDR3 is built from 16 residues. This CDR3 is CASSFGTGVRGETQYF. CDR3 nucleotides: TGTGCCAGCAGCTTCGGGACAGGCGTCCGAGGGGAGACCCAGTACTTC.

V is TRBV30 and J is TRBJ1-2; D gene unclear. The length of the CDR3 is 13 residues. The germline V gene has CDR1 GTSNPN and CDR2 SVGIG (reference sequence). V was clipped by 3 bases and J by 5 bases, with 13 bases between them. CDR3 residues: CAWRGRLSYGYTF. In DNA, the CDR3 is TGTGCCTGGAGGGGTAGGCTTTCTTATGGCTACACCTTC.

The chain has TRBV18 and TRBJ1-2; 12 nucleotides align to TRBD1. The CDR3 has 15 amino acids. Germline-derived CDR1 and CDR2 are KGHSH and LQKENI. Trimming at V came to 3 bases and at J to 6 bases, leaving 5 bases not matched to a gene. The CDR3 bases are TGTGCCAGCTCACCGGGGACAGGGGGCGCTAATGGCTACACCTTC. It codes for CASSPGTGGANGYTF.

This clone was detected only once. The V gene is TRBV7-9, the J gene TRBJ2-3; no firm D call. The CDR3 is 13 residues long. The germline V and J ends were trimmed by 1 base and 6 bases, with 8 bases remaining between them. Germline CDR1 reads SEHNR; CDR2 reads FQNEAQ (reference sequence). The CDR3 coding sequence is TGTGCCAGCAGCTTAGATGGGTGGGATACGCAGTATTTT. It encodes CASSLDGWDTQYF.

This clone came up once. The chain joins TRBV6-5 to TRBJ2-7; 10 bases are a match to TRBD1. After removal of 2 bases from V and 5 bases from J, the junction contained 0 bases not matched to a gene. The CDR3 contains 13 residues. Germline V gene data show CDR1 as MNHEY and CDR2 as SVGAGI. As DNA, the CDR3 is TGTGCCAGCAGTTACGGGACAGGGGACGAGCAGTACTTC. It yields the protein CASSYGTGDEQYF.

The J gene is TRBJ1-1, the V gene TRBV30, with 12 bases that match TRBD1. The V gene end was trimmed by 3 bases and the J gene end by 11 bases; junction bases not matched to a gene: 4. Germline assignment: CDR1 GTSNPN and CDR2 SVGIG (reference sequence). The length of the CDR3 is 12 residues. The CDR3 coding sequence is TGTGCCTGGAGCCGGGACAGGGGGCTGGCTTTCTTT. Protein product: CAWSRDRGLAFF. The full variable domain, completed using reference TRBV30 and TRBJ1-1, is SQTIHQWPATLVQPVGSPLSLECTVEGTSNPNLYWYRQAAGRGLQLLFYSVGIGQISSEVPQNLSASRPQDRQFILSSKKLLLSDSGFYLCAWSRDRGLAFFGQGTRLTVV.

The J gene is TRBJ2-5, the V gene TRBV3-1 (or the pseudogene TRBV3-2); maybe TRBD2 (5 bases). The CDR3 covers 14 residues. The germline V gene encodes CDR1 LGHDT and CDR2 YNNKEL (reference sequence). Trimming cost V 8 bases and J 4 bases, with 17 bases left between them. CDR3 in amino acids: CASGVLAAGETQYF. CDR3 coding DNA: TGTGCCAGCGGCGTTCTAGCTGCGGGAGAGACCCAGTACTTC.

CDR3 loop: CASSEALGSLKYEQYF. CDR3 coding DNA: TGTGCCAGCAGTGAAGCGCTTGGGAGCTTGAAGTACGAGCAGTACTTC. V and J are TRBV2 and TRBJ2-7; possibly TRBD2 for D (5 bases). The CDR3 spans 16 residues. V lost 0 bases and J 4 bases, leaving 16 bases between the germline ends. Germline CDR1 reads SNHLY; CDR2 reads FYNNEI.

The rearrangement joins TRBV5-1 to TRBJ2-5; tentatively, D is TRBD1 (6 bases). V shed 4 bases and J shed 2 bases, with 12 bases lying between them. Germline-derived CDR1 and CDR2 are SGHRS and YFSETQ. CDR3 length equals 14 residues. The CDR3 sequence is CASSAQGSQETQYF. CDR3 nucleotides: TGCGCCAGCAGCGCACAGGGATCTCAAGAGACCCAGTACTTC.

The rearrangement links TRBV4-3 to TRBJ2-5; D gene uncertain. There are 13 residues in the CDR3. Deletions cut 1 base from V and 9 bases from J, with 12 bases between. CDR1 LGHNA and CDR2 YSLEER come from the germline V gene. This chain's CDR3 is CASSQVPTAAQYF. The CDR3 DNA sequence: TGCGCCAGCAGCCAAGTTCCGACGGCGGCCCAGTACTTC.